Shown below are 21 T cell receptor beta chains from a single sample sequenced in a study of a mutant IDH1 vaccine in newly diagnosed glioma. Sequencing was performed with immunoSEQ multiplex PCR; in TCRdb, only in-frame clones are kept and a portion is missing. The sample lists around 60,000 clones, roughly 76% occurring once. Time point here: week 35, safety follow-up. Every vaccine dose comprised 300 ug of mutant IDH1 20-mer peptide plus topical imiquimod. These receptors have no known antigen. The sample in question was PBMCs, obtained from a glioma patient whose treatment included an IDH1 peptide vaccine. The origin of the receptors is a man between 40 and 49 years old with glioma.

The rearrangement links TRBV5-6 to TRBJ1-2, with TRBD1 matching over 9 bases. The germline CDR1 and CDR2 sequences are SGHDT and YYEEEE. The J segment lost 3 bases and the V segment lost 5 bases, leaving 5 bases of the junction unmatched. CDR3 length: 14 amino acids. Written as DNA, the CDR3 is TGTGCCAGCAGTTCCGGGACAGGGTACTATGGCTACACCTTC. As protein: CASSSGTGYYGYTF.

In DNA, the CDR3 is TGTGCCAGCAGTACGACTAGCTACGAGCAGTACTTC. Translated, it gives CASSTTSYEQYF. The chain links TRBV4-2 to TRBJ2-7, with D possibly being TRBD2 (6 bases). Per germline, CDR1 LGHNA and CDR2 YNFKEQ. Deletions cut 6 bases from V and 3 bases from J, with 9 bases between. The CDR3 totals 12 residues.

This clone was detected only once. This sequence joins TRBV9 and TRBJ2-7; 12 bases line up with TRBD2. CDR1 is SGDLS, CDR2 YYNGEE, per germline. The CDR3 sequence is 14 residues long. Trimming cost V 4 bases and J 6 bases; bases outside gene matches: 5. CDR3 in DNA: TGTGCCAGCAGCCCCCCGGGACTAGCGGGCGAGCAGTACTTC. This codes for CASSPPGLAGEQYF.

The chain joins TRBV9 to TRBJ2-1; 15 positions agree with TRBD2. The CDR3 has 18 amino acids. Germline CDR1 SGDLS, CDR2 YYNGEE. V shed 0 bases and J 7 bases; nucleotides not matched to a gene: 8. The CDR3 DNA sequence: TGTGCCAGCAGCGTAGGCCCCGGACTAGCGGGAGGGCGGAATGAGCAGTTCTTC. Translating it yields CASSVGPGLAGGRNEQFF.

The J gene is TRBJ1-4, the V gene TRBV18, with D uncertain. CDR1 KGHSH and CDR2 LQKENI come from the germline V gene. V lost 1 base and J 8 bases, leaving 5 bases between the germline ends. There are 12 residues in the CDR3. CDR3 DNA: TGTGCCAGCTCACCACAATACGAAAAACTGTTTTTT. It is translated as CASSPQYEKLFF. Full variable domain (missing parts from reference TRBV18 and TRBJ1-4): NAGVMQNPRHLVRRRGQEARLRCSPMKGHSHVYWYRQLPEEGLKFMVYLQKENIIDESGMPKERFSAEFPKEGPSILRIQQVVRGDSAAYFCASSPQYEKLFFGSGTQLSVL.

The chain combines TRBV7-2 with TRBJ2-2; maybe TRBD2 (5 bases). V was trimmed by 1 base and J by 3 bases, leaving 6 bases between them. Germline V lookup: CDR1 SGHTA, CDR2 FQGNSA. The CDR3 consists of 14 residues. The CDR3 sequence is CASSLGGYTGELFF. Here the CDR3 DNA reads TGTGCCAGCAGCTTAGGAGGGTACACCGGGGAGCTGTTTTTT.

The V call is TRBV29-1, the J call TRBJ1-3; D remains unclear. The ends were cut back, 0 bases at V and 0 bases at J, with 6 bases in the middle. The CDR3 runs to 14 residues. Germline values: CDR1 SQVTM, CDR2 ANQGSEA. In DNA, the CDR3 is TGCAGCGTTGAAGAACCGATCTCTGGAAACACCATATATTTT. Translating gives CSVEEPISGNTIYF.

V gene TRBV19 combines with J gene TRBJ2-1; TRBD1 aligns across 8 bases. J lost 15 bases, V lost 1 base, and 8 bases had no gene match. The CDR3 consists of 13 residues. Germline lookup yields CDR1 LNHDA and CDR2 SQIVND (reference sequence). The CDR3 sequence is CASSIGGTGYRFF. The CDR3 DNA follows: TGTGCCAGTAGTATAGGTGGGACAGGATATCGGTTCTTC.

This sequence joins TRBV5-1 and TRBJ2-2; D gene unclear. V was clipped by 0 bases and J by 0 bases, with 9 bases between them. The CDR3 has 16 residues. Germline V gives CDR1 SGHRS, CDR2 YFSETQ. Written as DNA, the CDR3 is TGCGCCAGCAGCTTGGAGTCGGTCGCGAACACCGGGGAGCTGTTTTTT. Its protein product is CASSLESVANTGELFF.

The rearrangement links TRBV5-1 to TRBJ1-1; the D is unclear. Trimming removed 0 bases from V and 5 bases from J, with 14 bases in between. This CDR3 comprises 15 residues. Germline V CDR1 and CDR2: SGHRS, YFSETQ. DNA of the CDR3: TGCGCCAGCAGCTTGGCCGGGTACGAAGGAACTGAAGCTTTCTTT. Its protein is CASSLAGYEGTEAFF. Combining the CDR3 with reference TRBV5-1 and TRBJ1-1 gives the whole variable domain KAGVTQTPRYLIKTRGQQVTLSCSPISGHRSVSWYQQTPGQGLQFLFEYFSETQRNKGNFPGRFSGRQFSNSRSEMNVSTLELGDSALYLCASSLAGYEGTEAFFGQGTRLTVV.

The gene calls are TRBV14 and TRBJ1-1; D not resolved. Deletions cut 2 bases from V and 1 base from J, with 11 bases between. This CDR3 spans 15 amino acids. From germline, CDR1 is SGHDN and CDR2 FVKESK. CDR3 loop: CASSQISGRNTEAFF. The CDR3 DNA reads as TGTGCCAGCAGCCAAATTTCGGGCAGGAACACTGAAGCTTTCTTT.

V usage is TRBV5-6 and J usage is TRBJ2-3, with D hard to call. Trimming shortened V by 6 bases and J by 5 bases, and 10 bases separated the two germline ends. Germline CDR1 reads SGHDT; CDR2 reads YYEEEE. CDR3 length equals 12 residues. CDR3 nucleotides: TGTGCCAGCACCCGTCCAGGAGATACGCAGTATTTT. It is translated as CASTRPGDTQYF.

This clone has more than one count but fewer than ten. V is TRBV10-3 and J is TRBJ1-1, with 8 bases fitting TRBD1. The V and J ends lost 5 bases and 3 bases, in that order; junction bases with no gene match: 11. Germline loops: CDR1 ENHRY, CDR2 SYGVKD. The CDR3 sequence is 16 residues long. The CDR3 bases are TGTGCCATCAGTCAACGCACCAGGGGGCTGGACACTGAAGCTTTCTTT. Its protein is CAISQRTRGLDTEAFF.

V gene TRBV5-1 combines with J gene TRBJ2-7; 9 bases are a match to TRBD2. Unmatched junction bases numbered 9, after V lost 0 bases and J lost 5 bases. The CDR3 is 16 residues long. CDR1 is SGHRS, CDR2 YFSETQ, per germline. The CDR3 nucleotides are TGCGCCAGCAGCTTGGCACTAGCGGGTCCTCCCAACGAGCAGTACTTC. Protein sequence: CASSLALAGPPNEQYF.

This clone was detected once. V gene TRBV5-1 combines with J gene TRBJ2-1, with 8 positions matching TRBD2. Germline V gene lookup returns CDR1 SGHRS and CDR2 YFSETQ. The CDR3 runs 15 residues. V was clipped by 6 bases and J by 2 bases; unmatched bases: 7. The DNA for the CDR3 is TGCGCCAGCAACTTAGCGGGAAGGACCTACAATGAGCAGTTCTTC. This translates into CASNLAGRTYNEQFF.

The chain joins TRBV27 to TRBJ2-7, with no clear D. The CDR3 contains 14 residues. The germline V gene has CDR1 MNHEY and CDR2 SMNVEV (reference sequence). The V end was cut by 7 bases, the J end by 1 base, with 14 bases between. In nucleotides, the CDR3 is TGTGCCAGCAATAAGAAGGGTCCTTCCTACGAGCAGTACTTC. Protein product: CASNKKGPSYEQYF.

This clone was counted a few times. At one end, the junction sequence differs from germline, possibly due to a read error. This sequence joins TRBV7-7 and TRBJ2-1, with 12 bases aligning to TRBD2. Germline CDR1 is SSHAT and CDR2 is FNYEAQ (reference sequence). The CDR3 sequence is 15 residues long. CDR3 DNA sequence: TGTGCTAGCAGCCCGGGACTAGCGGGTTACAATGAGCAGTTCTTC. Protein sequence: CASSPGLAGYNEQFF.

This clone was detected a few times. The chain's CDR3 is CASSGKDADEQFF. DNA of the CDR3: TGTGCCAGCAGCGGGAAGGATGCGGATGAGCAGTTCTTC. The chain combines TRBV5-4 with TRBJ2-1; D ambiguous. Germline CDR1 reads SGHNT; CDR2 reads YYREEE (reference sequence). The CDR3 spans 13 residues. The V end was cut by 4 bases, the J end by 8 bases, with 13 bases between. Together with reference TRBV5-4 and TRBJ2-1, the CDR3 gives the full variable domain: ETGVTQSPTHLIKTRGQQVTLRCSSQSGHNTVSWYQQALGQGPQFIFQYYREEENGRGNFPPRFSGLQFPNYSSELNVNALELDDSALYLCASSGKDADEQFFGPGTRLTVL.

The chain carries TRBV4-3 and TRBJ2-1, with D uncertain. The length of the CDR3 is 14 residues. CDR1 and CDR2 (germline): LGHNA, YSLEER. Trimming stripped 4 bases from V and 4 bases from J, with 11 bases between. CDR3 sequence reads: CASSRQASYNEQFF. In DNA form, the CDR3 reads TGCGCCAGCAGCCGGCAGGCGAGTTACAATGAGCAGTTCTTC.

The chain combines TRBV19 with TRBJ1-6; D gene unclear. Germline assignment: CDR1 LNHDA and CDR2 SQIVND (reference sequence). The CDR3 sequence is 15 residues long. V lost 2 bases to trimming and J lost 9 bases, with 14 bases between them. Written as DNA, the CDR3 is TGTGCCAGTAGTATATCAGATACGGGTTCTTCACCCCTCCACTTT. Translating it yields CASSISDTGSSPLHF.

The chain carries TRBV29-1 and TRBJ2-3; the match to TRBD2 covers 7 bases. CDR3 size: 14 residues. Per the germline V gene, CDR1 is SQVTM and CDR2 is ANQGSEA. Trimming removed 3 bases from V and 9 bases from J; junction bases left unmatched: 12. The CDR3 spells CSVDSGRERRTQYF. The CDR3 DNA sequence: TGCAGCGTTGATAGTGGGAGGGAGAGAAGAACGCAGTATTTT.